This TCR beta chain comes out of a study of chemoradiotherapy in HPV16-positive cancers. General study results and limits: In HPV16-positive patients, HPV-responsive T-cell expansion tracked better recurrence-free survival. During treatment, candidate HPV-specific clones and E7-related motifs expanded in tumor. Functional assays defining HPV-specific T cells used only a couple of HPV16-positive patients.

Sequencing used immunoSEQ multiplex PCR; TCRdb keeps in-frame clones, though not all of them. The sample has fewer than 40,000 clones; approximately 92% are singletons. As for this clone: Its specificity is not known.

The sequencing used blood, collected from a patient who underwent chemoradiotherapy. The sequence derives from a human donor with HPV-associated anogenital cancer.

CDR3 in DNA: TGCAGCGTTGAACCCAGGGAGGGGGTAGGAAACACCATATATTTT. It specifies CSVEPREGVGNTIYF. V is TRBV29-1 and J is TRBJ1-3, with D maybe TRBD1 (6 bases). Germline V gene lookup returns CDR1 SQVTM and CDR2 ANQGSEA. The CDR3 totals 15 residues. V gave up 2 bases and J gave up 4 bases, with 15 bases separating them.